The clone carrying this TCR beta chain was counted ten times or more. Uncontrolled infection, other autoimmune disease, pregnancy or lactation led to exclusion. Germline V gene data show CDR1 as DFQATT and CDR2 as SNEGSKA (reference sequence). This CDR3 comprises 15 residues. The V end lost 0 bases, the J end lost 10 bases, and 16 bases lay between the germline ends. The data were obtained in a study of T cells in Graves' hyperthyroidism and ophthalmopathy. Amplified regions were TCR beta CDR3 sequences from RNA transcripts. A first-round RT-PCR of the TCR CDR3 used the HTBI primer set. TCRdb re-called the multiplex PCR reads with MiXCR, one entry per CDR3 protein. The sample includes under 350,000 distinct CDR3 sequences, around 20% seen only once; the top ten take about 50%.

Sequencing was carried out using blood. The genes are TRBV20-1 and TRBJ1-6; D gene unclear. This TCR was recovered from a woman between 50 and 59 years old with Graves' hyperthyroidism. CDR3 sequence: CSARDAAGVLSPLHF. CDR3 DNA sequence: TGCAGTGCTAGAGATGCAGCGGGAGTCTTGTCACCCCTCCACTTT.